These T cell receptor beta chains were read from a single sample in a study of T cell repertoires in cytomegalovirus infection. Each CDR3 protein gets one entry after TCRdb re-called the reads with MiXCR. The sample includes 200,000 or so distinct CDR3 sequences, about 20% of them seen just once. The material sequenced was PBMCs. These receptor sequences come from a human donor in good health (CMV status not recorded). Some clones in this sample may be carry-over from other donors' samples. Each CDR3 is given without its conserved first and last residue. The order of the fields is J gene, V gene, CDR3 protein.

>TRBJ1-6|TRBV13
ASSMQGSPLH
>TRBJ1-1|TRBV4-1
ASSQVTSRRTEAF
>TRBJ2-5|TRBV10-3
AISERVGGTISQTQY
>TRBJ2-6|TRBV6-1
ASRGFSGANVLT
>TRBJ1-1|TRBV7-4
ASSLFGDRGLAF
>TRBJ1-2|TRBV6-1
ASRTASNYGYT
>TRBJ2-5|TRBV7-7
ASSSTEGLETQY
>TRBJ1-2|TRBV5-1
ASSLGQGNYGYT
>TRBJ2-1|TRBV6-2/TRBV6-3
ASSPGGSLAGEQF
>TRBJ1-1|TRBV23-1
ASSQPSRPEAF
>TRBJ2-1|TRBV28
ASWDRGTGNEQF
>TRBJ2-1|TRBV20-1
SARDDPGPYNEQF
>TRBJ2-3|TRBV29-1
SAANLDTDTQY
>TRBJ2-3|TRBV24-1
ATSETSGGAADTQY
>TRBJ1-2|TRBV7-2
ASSLEAGVGYGYT
>TRBJ1-3|TRBV19
ACISRPSGNTIY
>TRBJ2-7|TRBV25-1
ASSNMGAEQY
>TRBJ1-5|TRBV19
ASSIRDNQPQH
>TRBJ1-4|TRBV3-1
ASSPRVAVSGKLF
>TRBJ2-7|TRBV30
AWRRTYYEQY
>TRBJ2-2|TRBV7-9
ASSLAQGADTGELF
>TRBJ1-2|TRBV29-1
SVDARGLGNYGYT
>TRBJ1-1|TRBV12-5
ASGLGGAVTEAF
>TRBJ2-3|TRBV19
ASSMDGTDTQY
>TRBJ1-5|TRBV10-3
AISEEGEGYQPQH
>TRBJ1-4|TRBV7-2
ASSLGPGVLNEKLF
>TRBJ1-2|TRBV18
ASSPGRGGPYGYT
>TRBJ2-6|TRBV19
ASSPRDRGAGANVLT
>TRBJ1-2|TRBV25-1
ASSGGRGGYT
>TRBJ1-2|TRBV30
ASQQGTFGYT
>TRBJ1-4|TRBV19
ASSLTATTNEKLF
>TRBJ1-1|TRBV28
VSSFYQNTEAF
>TRBJ2-7|TRBV7-2
ASSLSFSGRLEQY
>TRBJ1-2|TRBV5-1
ASSRTLEGYGYT
>TRBJ1-2|TRBV5-4
ASSPGDNLNYGYT
>TRBJ1-2|TRBV6-2/TRBV6-3
ASSYSGGRANYGYT
>TRBJ2-3|TRBV20-1
SAPSALLTDTQY
>TRBJ1-2|TRBV29-1
SVRGQGSYGYT
>TRBJ2-7|TRBV5-6
ASSLYYQYEQY
>TRBJ2-3|TRBV7-3
ASSLRGGSTDTQY
>TRBJ2-5|TRBV25-1
ASSERGEQETQY
>TRBJ2-1|TRBV6-2/TRBV6-3
ASSYSTSGGAVEQF
>TRBJ1-5|TRBV19
ASRDDVRGNQPQH
>TRBJ2-7|TRBV18
ASSPNRGHYEQY
>TRBJ2-7|TRBV5-1
ASSLEPGGAYEQY
>TRBJ1-6|TRBV12-3/TRBV12-4
ASSRSLGRTNSPLH
>TRBJ2-2|TRBV6-5
ASRGLVNTGELF
>TRBJ2-2|TRBV5-1
ASSARQGVPSNTGELF
>TRBJ2-1|TRBV28
ASSPTGRNEQF
>TRBJ1-2|TRBV10-3
AIRDSPPNYGYT
>TRBJ2-7|TRBV5-6
ASSPGQGAREQY
>TRBJ1-2|TRBV7-8
ASSLAGAVEGYT
>TRBJ1-3|TRBV12-3/TRBV12-4
ASSLRASENTIY
>TRBJ1-2|TRBV19
ASTIHREPYGYT
>TRBJ2-1|TRBV5-5
ASSLPAYNEQF
>TRBJ1-2|TRBV10-3
AISESRGRSYGYT
>TRBJ2-7|TRBV28
ASSLRVVIGPYEQY
>TRBJ1-2|TRBV12-3/TRBV12-4
ASSLGQRQYGYT
>TRBJ2-7|TRBV7-2
ASSLSWGGGPYEQY
>TRBJ2-7|TRBV7-3
ASSFTGTQEDGVTPYEQY